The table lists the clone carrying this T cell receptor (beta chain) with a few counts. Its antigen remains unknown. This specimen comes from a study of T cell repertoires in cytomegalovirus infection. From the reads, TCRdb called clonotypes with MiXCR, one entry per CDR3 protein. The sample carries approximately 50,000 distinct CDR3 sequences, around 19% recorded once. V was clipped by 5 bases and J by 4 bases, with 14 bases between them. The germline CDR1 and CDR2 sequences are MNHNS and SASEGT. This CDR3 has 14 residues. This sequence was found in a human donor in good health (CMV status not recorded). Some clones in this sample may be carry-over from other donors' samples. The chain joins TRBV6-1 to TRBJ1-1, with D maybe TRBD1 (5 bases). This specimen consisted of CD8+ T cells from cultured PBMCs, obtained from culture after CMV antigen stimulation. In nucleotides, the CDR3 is TGTGCCAGCAGTTCAGAGACCGACAGCACTGAAGCTTTCTTT. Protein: CASSSETDSTEAFF.